The rows below give T cell receptor beta chains drawn from one sample of a study of blood T cells in healthy people across ages. TCRdb itself ran the 5' RACE reads through MiXCR, one entry per CDR3 protein. The sample holds over 1,500,000 distinct CDR3 sequences; about 39% are singletons and the top ten take 23%. The sequencing sample was made of blood. Receptors were obtained from a human donor in good health. Each CDR3 is given with its conserved first and last residue. D genes are given only for firm matches. The size entry is marked missing in some rows and otherwise reads once, few, many or a size class.

j_call | d_call | v_call | clone_size | cdr3_aa | cdr3_nt
TRBJ1-2 | - | TRBV5-1 | few | CASSFLPGTVNYGYTF | TGCGCCAGCAGCTTCCTTCCCGGGACGGTGAACTATGGCTACACCTTC
TRBJ2-7 | - | TRBV5-6 | few | CASREWGRAYEQYF | TGTGCCAGCAGGGAATGGGGCAGAGCCTACGAGCAGTACTTC
TRBJ1-5 | - | TRBV6-1 | few | CASTSYSNQPQHF | TGTGCCAGCACAAGTTATAGCAATCAGCCCCAGCATTTT
TRBJ2-7 | - | TRBV7-2 | - | CASSPGRDPYEQYF | TGTGCCAGCAGCCCGGGACGGGACCCCTACGAGCAGTACTTC
TRBJ2-6 | - | TRBV7-3 | few | CASSPGRSIYSGANVLTF | TGTGCCAGCAGCCCGGGACGGTCCATTTACTCTGGGGCCAACGTCCTGACTTTC
TRBJ2-7 | - | TRBV7-3 | - | CASSLFGGNWDEQYF | TGTGCCAGCAGCTTGTTCGGGGGCAATTGGGACGAGCAGTACTTC
TRBJ2-7 | - | TRBV4-3 | - | CASSHNRNSYEQYF | TGCGCCAGCAGCCACAACAGGAACTCCTACGAGCAGTACTTC
TRBJ2-1 | TRBD2 | TRBV25-1 | few | CASSRKSGGAVGMFF | TGTGCCAGCAGTAGGAAGAGCGGGGGGGCCGTAGGAATGTTCTTC
TRBJ2-1 | - | TRBV7-2 | few | CASTRLVGEYNEQFF | TGTGCCAGCACGAGACTAGTGGGAGAATACAATGAGCAGTTCTTC
TRBJ2-7 | TRBD1 | TRBV12-3/TRBV12-4 | - | CASSFETLGDSRYEQYF | TGTGCCAGCAGTTTTGAGACTCTAGGGGACAGCCGCTACGAGCAGTACTTC
TRBJ2-1 | TRBD2 | TRBV9 | - | CASSVGSGGAYLNEQFF | TGTGCCAGCAGCGTAGGTAGCGGGGGAGCCTACTTAAATGAGCAGTTCTTC
TRBJ1-5 | - | TRBV19 | - | CASSPGPHGNQPQHF | TGTGCCAGTAGTCCCGGCCCCCATGGCAATCAGCCCCAGCATTTT
TRBJ2-3 | TRBD1 | TRBV15 | few | CATGTGGEDTQYF | TGTGCCACGGGGACAGGGGGGGAGGATACGCAGTATTTT
TRBJ2-7 | - | TRBV7-9 | - | CASSSTTGFYEQYF | TGTGCCAGCAGCTCAACCACAGGGTTCTACGAGCAGTACTTC
TRBJ1-6 | - | TRBV4-3 | once | CTSSQEGGHSPLHF | TGCACCAGCAGCCAAGAAGGGGGACATTCACCCCTCCACTTT
TRBJ2-5 | TRBD1 | TRBV7-9 | few | CASSLGQGVQETQYF | TGTGCCAGCAGCTTAGGACAGGGGGTCCAAGAGACCCAGTACTTC
TRBJ2-1 | TRBD2 | TRBV4-1 | few | CASSQSLAGYNEQFF | TGCGCCAGCAGCCAATCTCTAGCGGGCTACAATGAGCAGTTCTTC
TRBJ2-5 | - | TRBV28 | - | CASSKTGPQETQYF | TGTGCCAGCAGTAAAACAGGGCCCCAAGAGACCCAGTACTTC
TRBJ2-6 | - | TRBV6-2/TRBV6-3 | many | CASSPTAGSGANVLTF | TGTGCCAGCAGTCCTACCGCGGGCTCTGGGGCCAACGTCCTGACTTTC
TRBJ1-1 | - | TRBV12-3/TRBV12-4 | - | CASSSQGLGEAFF | TGTGCCAGCAGTTCCCAGGGTCTGGGTGAAGCTTTCTTT
TRBJ2-7 | TRBD1 | TRBV5-5 | few | CASIPGQGGYEQYF | TGTGCCAGCATCCCGGGACAGGGAGGCTACGAGCAGTACTTC
TRBJ1-6 | TRBD1 | TRBV5-6 | - | CASSLTTGIMDSPLHF | TGTGCCAGCAGCCTAACGACAGGGATCATGGATTCACCCCTCCACTTT
TRBJ2-1 | TRBD1 | TRBV4-3 | - | CASSQVEGQAVNEQFF | TGCGCCAGCAGCCAAGTGGAGGGACAGGCGGTGAATGAGCAGTTCTTC
TRBJ2-1 | - | TRBV7-9 | - | CASSFPIGQGPGSYNEQFF | TGTGCCAGCAGCTTCCCTATCGGTCAGGGACCGGGGTCCTACAATGAGCAGTTCTTC
TRBJ1-2 | - | TRBV30 | - | CAWSAGSNYGYTF | TGTGCCTGGAGTGCAGGCTCCAACTATGGCTACACCTTC
TRBJ2-5 | - | TRBV4-3 | few | CASSQGGQLQETQYF | TGCGCCAGCAGCCAGGGGGGACAGCTCCAAGAGACCCAGTACTTC
TRBJ2-5 | - | TRBV4-2 | - | CASSQAPGETQYF | TGTGCCAGCAGCCAAGCTCCTGGTGAGACCCAGTACTTC
TRBJ1-5 | - | TRBV6-6 | - | CASSYAGRGGGNQPQHF | TGTGCCAGCAGTTACGCGGGTAGGGGAGGGGGCAATCAGCCCCAGCATTTT
TRBJ1-1 | TRBD1 | TRBV7-9 | once | CASSPFGTVTEAFF | TGTGCCAGCAGCCCATTCGGGACAGTTACTGAAGCTTTCTTT
TRBJ1-1 | - | TRBV7-9 | - | CASSPTGLTEVFF | TGTGCCAGCAGCCCTACGGGGCTCACTGAAGTTTTCTTT
TRBJ2-1 | - | TRBV28 | - | CASSLEPPENEQFF | TGTGCCAGCAGTCTGGAACCCCCGGAGAATGAGCAGTTCTTC
TRBJ1-1 | - | TRBV25-1 | - | CASSERSREAFF | TGTGCCAGCAGTGAACGGTCCAGGGAAGCTTTCTTT
TRBJ1-5 | - | TRBV5-1 | - | CASSLAGADQPQHF | TGCGCCAGCAGCTTGGCAGGTGCGGATCAGCCCCAGCATTTT
TRBJ2-6 | TRBD1 | TRBV5-1 | few | CASSGTAGANVLTF | TGCGCCAGCAGCGGGACAGCTGGGGCCAACGTCCTGACTTTC
TRBJ2-7 | - | TRBV29-1 | - | CSVATMDSGYEQYF | TGCAGCGTTGCCACAATGGACAGCGGCTACGAGCAGTACTTC
TRBJ1-2 | - | TRBV3-1 | - | CASSRQDLSIYGYTF | TGTGCCAGCAGCCGACAGGACCTCTCTATCTATGGCTACACCTTC
TRBJ2-7 | - | TRBV29-1 | - | CSVEPSSYEQYF | TGCAGCGTTGAACCGAGCTCCTACGAGCAGTACTTC
TRBJ1-4 | - | TRBV7-9 | - | CASRPDRYRATNEKLFF | TGTGCCAGCCGCCCGGACAGATACCGAGCAACTAATGAAAAACTGTTTTTT
TRBJ2-7 | TRBD2 | TRBV7-2 | once | CASSFEAGGPTPYEQYF | TGTGCCAGCAGCTTCGAAGCGGGGGGACCAACACCCTACGAGCAGTACTTC
TRBJ2-2 | TRBD1 | TRBV10-3 | few | CAIASHRGNTGELFF | TGTGCCATCGCGTCACACAGGGGCAACACCGGGGAGCTGTTTTTT
TRBJ2-3 | - | TRBV28 | - | CASSYKNTDTQYF | TGTGCCAGCAGCTATAAAAACACAGATACGCAGTATTTT
TRBJ2-7 | - | TRBV7-2 | - | CASTNEYEQYF | TGTGCCAGCACCAATGAGTACGAGCAGTACTTC